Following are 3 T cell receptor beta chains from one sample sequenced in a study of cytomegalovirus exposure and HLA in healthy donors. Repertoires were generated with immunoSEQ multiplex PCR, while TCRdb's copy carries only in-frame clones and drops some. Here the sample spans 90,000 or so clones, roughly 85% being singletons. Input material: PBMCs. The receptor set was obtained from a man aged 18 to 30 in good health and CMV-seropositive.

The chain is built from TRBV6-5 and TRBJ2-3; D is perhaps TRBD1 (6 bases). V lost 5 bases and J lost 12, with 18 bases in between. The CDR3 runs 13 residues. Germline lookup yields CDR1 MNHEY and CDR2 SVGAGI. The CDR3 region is CASSTAGGRGQYF. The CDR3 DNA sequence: TGTGCCAGCAGTACCGCTGGGGGCAGGGGACAGTATTTT.

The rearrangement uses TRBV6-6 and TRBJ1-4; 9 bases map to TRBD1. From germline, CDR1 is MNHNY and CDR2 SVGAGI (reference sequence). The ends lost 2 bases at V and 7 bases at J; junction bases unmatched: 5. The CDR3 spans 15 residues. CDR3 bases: TGTGCCAGCAGTTACGCCGGGACAGGGACTGAAAAACTGTTTTTT. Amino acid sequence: CASSYAGTGTEKLFF.

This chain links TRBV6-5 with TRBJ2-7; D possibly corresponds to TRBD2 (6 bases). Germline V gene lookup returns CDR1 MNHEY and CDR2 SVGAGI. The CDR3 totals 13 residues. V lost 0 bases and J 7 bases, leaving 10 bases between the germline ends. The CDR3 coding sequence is TGTGCCAGCAGTTACTCTGGGACTCAAGAGCAGTACGTC. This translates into CASSYSGTQEQYV.